This T cell receptor beta chain emerged from a study of cytotoxic CD8 clonotypes in ibrutinib-treated CLL. Study-wide background: Among the patients, roughly 12 presented as relapsed/refractory and roughly 14 as treatment-naive; roughly 17 showed unmutated IGHV. Study-wide results and caveats: At the start, clonality exceeded age-matched healthy donors and followed circulating CD8+ T-cell counts.

As concerns this clone: As yet, its antigen is unknown.

This CDR3 comprises 14 residues. Per germline, CDR1 SGHRS and CDR2 YFSETQ. The V gene end was trimmed by 5 bases and the J gene end by 0 bases; junction bases not matched to a gene: 1. Cryopreserved PBMCs yielded around 2.1 micrograms of genomic DNA for TCR beta libraries. Repertoires were generated with immunoSEQ multiplex PCR, while TCRdb's copy carries only in-frame clones and drops some. The table shows about 160,000 clones, with 70% to 85% occurring only once. The clonotype comes from a human donor with chronic lymphocytic leukemia. This sample comprised PBMCs, obtained after 12 months of ibrutinib treatment. The chain links TRBV5-1 to TRBJ2-3; 9 positions agree with TRBD2. CDR3 protein: CASRTSGSTDTQYF. CDR3 coding DNA: TGCGCCAGCAGGACTAGCGGAAGCACAGATACGCAGTATTTT. The full variable domain, completed using reference TRBV5-1 and TRBJ2-3, is KAGVTQTPRYLIKTRGQQVTLSCSPISGHRSVSWYQQTPGQGLQFLFEYFSETQRNKGNFPGRFSGRQFSNSRSEMNVSTLELGDSALYLCASRTSGSTDTQYFGPGTRLTVL.